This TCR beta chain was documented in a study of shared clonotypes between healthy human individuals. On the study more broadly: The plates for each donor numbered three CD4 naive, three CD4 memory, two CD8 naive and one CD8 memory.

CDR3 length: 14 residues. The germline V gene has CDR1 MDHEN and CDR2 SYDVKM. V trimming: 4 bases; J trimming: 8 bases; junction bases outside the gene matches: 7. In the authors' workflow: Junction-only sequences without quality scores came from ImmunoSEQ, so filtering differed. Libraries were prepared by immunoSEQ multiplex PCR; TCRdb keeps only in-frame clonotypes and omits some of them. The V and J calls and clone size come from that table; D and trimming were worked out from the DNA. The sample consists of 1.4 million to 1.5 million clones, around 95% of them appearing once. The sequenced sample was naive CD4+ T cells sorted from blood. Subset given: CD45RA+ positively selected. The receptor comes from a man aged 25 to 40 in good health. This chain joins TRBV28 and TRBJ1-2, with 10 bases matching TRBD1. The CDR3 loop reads CASSSDRGLRGYTF. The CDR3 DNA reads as TGTGCCAGCAGTTCTGACAGGGGGCTTCGAGGCTACACCTTC.